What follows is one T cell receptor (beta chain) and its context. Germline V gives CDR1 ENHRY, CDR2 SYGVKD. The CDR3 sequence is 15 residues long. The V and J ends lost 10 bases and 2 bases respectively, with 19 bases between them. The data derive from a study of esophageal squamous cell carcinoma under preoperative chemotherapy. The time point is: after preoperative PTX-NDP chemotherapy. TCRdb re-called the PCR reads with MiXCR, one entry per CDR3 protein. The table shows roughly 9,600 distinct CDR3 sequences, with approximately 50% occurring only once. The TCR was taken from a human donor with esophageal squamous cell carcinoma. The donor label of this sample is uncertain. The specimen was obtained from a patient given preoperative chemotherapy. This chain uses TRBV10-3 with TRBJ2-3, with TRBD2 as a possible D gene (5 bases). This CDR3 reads CANLFQRRDTDTQYF. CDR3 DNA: TGTGCCAACCTATTCCAGAGACGGGACACAGATACGCAGTATTTT.